This T cell receptor (beta chain) was retrieved from a study of cytomegalovirus exposure and HLA in healthy donors. Sequenced by immunoSEQ multiplex PCR; TCRdb stores in-frame clones only, minus some. There are about 150,000 clones in the sample; more than 75% occur only once, and 2.5% to 3% lies in the top ten. Trimming left V 0 bases short and J 6 bases short, with 10 bases between. The CDR3 sequence is 14 residues long. The germline CDR1 and CDR2 sequences are SGHRS and YFSETQ. Material: PBMCs. The V and J genes are TRBV5-1 and TRBJ1-5; D ambiguous. The clonotype was recovered from a man between 18 and 35 years old in good health and CMV-seronegative. Written as DNA, the CDR3 is TGCGCCAGCAGCTTGGACGGGGAGGGTCAGCCCCAGCATTTT. Its translation: CASSLDGEGQPQHF. The full variable domain, in which reference TRBV5-1 and TRBJ1-5 provide the parts outside the CDR3, is KAGVTQTPRYLIKTRGQQVTLSCSPISGHRSVSWYQQTPGQGLQFLFEYFSETQRNKGNFPGRFSGRQFSNSRSEMNVSTLELGDSALYLCASSLDGEGQPQHFGDGTRLSIL.